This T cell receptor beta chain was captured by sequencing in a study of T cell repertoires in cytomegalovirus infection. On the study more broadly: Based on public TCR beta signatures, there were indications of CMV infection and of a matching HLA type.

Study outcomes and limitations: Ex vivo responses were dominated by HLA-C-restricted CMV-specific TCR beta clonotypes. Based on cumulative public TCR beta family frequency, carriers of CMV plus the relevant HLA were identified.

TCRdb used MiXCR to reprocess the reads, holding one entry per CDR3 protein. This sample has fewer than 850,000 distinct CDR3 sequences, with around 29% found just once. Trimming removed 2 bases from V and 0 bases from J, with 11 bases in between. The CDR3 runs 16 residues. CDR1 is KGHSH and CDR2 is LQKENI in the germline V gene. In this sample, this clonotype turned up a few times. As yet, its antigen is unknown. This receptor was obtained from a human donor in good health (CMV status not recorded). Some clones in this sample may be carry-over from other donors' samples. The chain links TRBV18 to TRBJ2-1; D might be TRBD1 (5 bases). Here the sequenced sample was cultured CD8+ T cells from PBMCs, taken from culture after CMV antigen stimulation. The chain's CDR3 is CASSPVGASSYNEQFF. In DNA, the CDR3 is TGTGCCAGCTCACCAGTTGGGGCGAGCTCCTACAATGAGCAGTTCTTC.